This TCR beta chain was obtained from a study of T cell repertoires in cytomegalovirus infection (dated by TCRdb to between 2018 and 2020). As for the study more broadly: Peptide stimulations targeted recently identified HLA-C-restricted CMV epitopes, whose presentation resists viral immunomodulation, together with well-studied HLA-B-restricted epitopes. Donor HLA type was relevant to the analysis, as public TCR beta signatures indicated carriage of CMV infection together with the matching HLA type.

To note about this clonotype: Its antigen target is currently unknown. No base-level quality is on record; no much larger clone is a single base apart.

Points the paper makes about the study in general: The ex vivo response was dominated by HLA-C-restricted CMV-specific TCR beta clonotypes, and the single most frequent clonotype in two of eight donors was supplied by these HLA-C-restricted clonotypes. In both this cohort and an independent roughly 400-donor cohort, the cumulative frequency of public TCR beta family members distinguished carriers of CMV infection plus the relevant HLA type.

TCRdb lists the instrument as Illumina HiSeq 1500. The public reads were quality trimmed at Q25 with fastp and then assembled into clones with MiXCR by TCRdb, keeping productive beta chains. A single entry per CDR3 protein holds the most common genes and DNA from its merged rows. The sample records some 800,000 distinct CDR3 sequences, 30% to 35% of which are singletons. Of the sample, 12% is held by the ten largest clones. V sheds 3 bases and J sheds 6 bases, leaving 9 bases between their ends. Based on the germline V gene, the CDR1 and CDR2 sequences are LGHNA and YNFKEQ. The CDR3, from cysteine to phenylalanine, totals 13 residues. Only the CDR3 DNA is retained, 39 bases long and in frame from the first base. The label giving this sample's treatment or condition can be read as: in vitro stimulation with specific CMV peptide epitopes to enrich CMV-specific T cells.

Recombination linked TRBV4-2 to TRBJ2-1; the D gene is perhaps TRBD1, from 6 matching bases. The receptor was derived from a human donor in good health (CMV status not recorded). Some clones in this sample may be carry-over from other donors' samples. This sample comprised cultured CD8+ T cells from PBMCs, obtained from culture after CMV antigen stimulation. The sequence in DNA is TGTGCCAGCAGCCACTCAGGGGCCAATGAGCAGTTCTTC. Translated, this gives CASSHSGANEQFF.